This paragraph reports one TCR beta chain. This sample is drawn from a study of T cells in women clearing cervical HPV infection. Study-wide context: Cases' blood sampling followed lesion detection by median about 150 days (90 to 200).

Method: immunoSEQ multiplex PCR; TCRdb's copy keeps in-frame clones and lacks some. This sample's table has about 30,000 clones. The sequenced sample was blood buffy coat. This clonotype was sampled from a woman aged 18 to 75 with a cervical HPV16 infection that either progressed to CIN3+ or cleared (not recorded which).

The CDR3 protein is CSARESGEQETQYF. The covered CDR3 bases are TGCAGTGCTAGAGAGTCGGGGGAACAAGAGACG. The chain couples TRBV20-1 to TRBJ2-3, with D possibly TRBD2 on 6 matching bases. The read finishes 3 residues shy of the CDR3 end, and the germline J gene is used to complete it. Germline CDR1 DFQATT, CDR2 SNEGSKA (reference sequence). CDR3 length: 14 amino acids.